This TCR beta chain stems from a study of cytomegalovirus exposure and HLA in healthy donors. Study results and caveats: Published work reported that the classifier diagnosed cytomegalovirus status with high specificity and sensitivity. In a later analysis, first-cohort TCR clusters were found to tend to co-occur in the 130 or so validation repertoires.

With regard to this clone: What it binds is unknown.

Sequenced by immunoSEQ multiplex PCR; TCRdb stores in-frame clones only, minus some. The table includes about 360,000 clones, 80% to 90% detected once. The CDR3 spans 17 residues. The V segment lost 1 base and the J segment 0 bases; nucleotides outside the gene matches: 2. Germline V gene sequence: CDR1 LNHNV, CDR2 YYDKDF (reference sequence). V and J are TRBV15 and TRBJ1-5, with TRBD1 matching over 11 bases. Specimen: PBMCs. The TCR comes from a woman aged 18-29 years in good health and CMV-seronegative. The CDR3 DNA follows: TGTGCCACCAGCAGAGGGACAGGGGGCTTTAGCAATCAGCCCCAGCATTTT. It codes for CATSRGTGGFSNQPQHF.